Presented here are 14 T cell receptor beta chains from one specimen sequenced in a study of blood T cell repertoires in COVID-19. Measured with immunoSEQ multiplex PCR; TCRdb has only the in-frame clones, and not every one. The table lists approximately 160,000 clones, 70% to 90% of them singletons. The sample taken for sequencing was peripheral blood. These receptors all come from a human donor in a cohort sampled during active COVID-19.

The chain is built from TRBV6-6 and TRBJ2-7; D not resolved. The V gene lost 2 bases and the J gene lost 5 bases, with 7 bases spanning the gap. CDR1 MNHNY and CDR2 SVGAGI come from the germline V gene (reference sequence). This CDR3 is built from 12 residues. The CDR3 loop reads CASSYRGDEQYF. Written as DNA, the CDR3 is TGTGCCAGCAGTTACCGAGGAGACGAGCAGTACTTC.

The V call is TRBV28, the J call TRBJ1-5; no clear D gene. V was cut by 5 bases and J by 7 bases, with 18 bases left in between. Germline V gene sequence: CDR1 MDHEN, CDR2 SYDVKM. CDR3 length equals 15 residues. In nucleotides, the CDR3 is TGTGCCAGCAGTCCCGAGGGAGGGCGTTTACAGCCCCAGCATTTT. Protein: CASSPEGGRLQPQHF. Looking up the rest from reference TRBV28 and TRBJ1-5 gives the full variable domain: DVKVTQSSRYLVKRTGEKVFLECVQDMDHENMFWYRQDPGLGLRLIYFSYDVKMKEKGDIPEGYSVSREKKERFSLILESASTNQTSMYLCASSPEGGRLQPQHFGDGTRLSIL.

The V and J genes are TRBV10-1 and TRBJ2-1; D is possibly TRBD2 (5 bases). CDR3 length: 13 residues. The V and J ends lost 5 bases and 8 bases respectively, with 13 bases between them. Germline lookup yields CDR1 WNHNN and CDR2 SYGVQD (reference sequence). CDR3 residues: CASSPGIEDEQFF. In nucleotides, the CDR3 is TGCGCCAGCAGTCCCGGGATAGAGGATGAGCAGTTCTTC.

This sequence joins TRBV3-1 (or the pseudogene TRBV3-2) and TRBJ2-7; TRBD2 aligns across 7 bases. Germline assignment: CDR1 LGHDT and CDR2 YNNKEL (reference sequence). The ends lost 1 base at V and 4 bases at J; junction bases unmatched: 7. The CDR3 runs to 15 residues. The CDR3 nucleotides read TGTGCCAGCAGCCAAGGGGGCGGGAGCTCTTACGAGCAGTACTTC. It specifies CASSQGGGSSYEQYF.

This clone is termed large. CDR3 sequence: CATSPSNAYEQYF. The CDR3 region has the DNA TGTGCCACCAGCCCAAGCAACGCCTACGAGCAGTACTTC. This chain connects TRBV15 to TRBJ2-7; D not certain. CDR1 LNHNV and CDR2 YYDKDF come from the germline V gene (reference sequence). This CDR3 is 13 amino acids long. V was cut by 5 bases and J by 2 bases, with 10 bases left in between. The full variable domain, completed using reference TRBV15 and TRBJ2-7, is DAMVIQNPRYQVTQFGKPVTLSCSQTLNHNVMYWYQQKSSQAPKLLFHYYDKDFNNEADTPDNFQSRRPNTSFCFLDIRSPGLGDTAMYLCATSPSNAYEQYFGPGTRLTVT.

The count of this clone is one. V usage is TRBV10-3 and J usage is TRBJ2-5, with a tentative D call TRBD2 (6 bases). CDR1 and CDR2 (germline): ENHRY, SYGVKD. There are 15 residues in the CDR3. V lost 5 bases and J lost 1, with 14 bases in between. The CDR3, as DNA: TGTGCCATCAGTATGACGGGGGAACTCCAAGAGACCCAGTACTTC. Its translation: CAISMTGELQETQYF.

Worth noting for this clone: The same CDR3 arises from other DNA sequences in this sample as well. V and J are TRBV12-3 or TRBV12-4 and TRBJ2-7, with D possibly TRBD1 on 6 matching bases. CDR3 length equals 12 residues. Trimming shortened V by 3 bases and J by 3 bases, and 6 bases separated the two germline ends. CDR3: CASSLDSYEQYF. The CDR3 nucleotides read TGTGCCAGCAGTTTGGACAGCTACGAGCAGTACTTC.

The rearrangement uses TRBV4-1 and TRBJ1-1, with no clear D. V dropped 4 bases and J dropped 3 bases, with 6 bases sitting between them. CDR1 and CDR2 from the germline V gene are MGHRA and YSYEKL. This CDR3 has 12 amino acids. This CDR3 is CASSRGDTEAFF. As DNA, the CDR3 is TGCGCCAGCAGCCGCGGAGACACTGAAGCTTTCTTT.

The chain employs TRBV11-3 and TRBJ2-3, with a tentative D call TRBD1 (6 bases). This CDR3 comprises 13 residues. Trimming removed 4 bases from V and 4 bases from J, with 9 bases in between. Germline CDR1 reads SGHNT; CDR2 reads YENEEA. The CDR3 reads CASSSAGADTQYF. The CDR3 bases are TGTGCCAGCAGCTCGGCAGGGGCAGATACGCAGTATTTT. Combining the CDR3 with reference TRBV11-3 and TRBJ2-3 gives the whole variable domain EAGVVQSPRYKIIEKKQPVAFWCNPISGHNTLYWYLQNLGQGPELLIRYENEEAVDDSQLPKDRFSAERLKGVDSTLKIQPAELGDSAVYLCASSSAGADTQYFGPGTRLTVL.

The rearrangement links TRBV6-4 to TRBJ2-1; the match to TRBD2 covers 8 bases. Germline V CDR1 and CDR2: MRHNA, SNTAGT. This CDR3 region has 14 residues. V trimming: 5 bases; J trimming: 7 bases; junction bases outside the gene matches: 7. The CDR3 coding sequence is TGTGCCAGCAGTCCCGGGCAGCGGGGGAATGAGCAGTTCTTC. Protein: CASSPGQRGNEQFF.

V gene TRBV11-3 combines with J gene TRBJ2-7; TRBD2 is a possible D gene (7 bases). The V gene's germline CDR1 is SGHNT and CDR2 YENEEA. The CDR3 covers 14 residues. V lost 5 bases and J 6 bases, leaving 17 bases between the germline ends. The chain's CDR3 is CASSTHFRGGEQYF. CDR3 DNA sequence: TGTGCCAGCAGCACCCATTTTAGGGGGGGCGAGCAGTACTTC.

This clone was counted once. This chain uses TRBV5-1 with TRBJ2-5, with 7 bases that match TRBD2. The J segment lost 4 bases and the V segment lost 3 bases, leaving 15 bases of the junction unmatched. CDR3 length: 17 amino acids. From germline, CDR1 is SGHRS and CDR2 YFSETQ. CDR3: CASSSQTGGGIGETQYF. The CDR3 coding sequence is TGCGCCAGCAGCTCACAAACCGGGGGAGGGATCGGAGAGACCCAGTACTTC.

V is TRBV28 and J is TRBJ1-1; D is ambiguous. The CDR3 sequence is 15 residues long. Germline CDR1 reads MDHEN; CDR2 reads SYDVKM. V lost 2 bases and J 0 bases, leaving 10 bases between the germline ends. The CDR3 reads CASSLTGSLNTEAFF. Written as DNA, the CDR3 is TGTGCCAGCAGTTTAACCGGGAGCTTGAACACTGAAGCTTTCTTT.

V and J are TRBV7-8 and TRBJ2-7; unclear D gene. CDR3 length equals 17 residues. From germline, CDR1 is SGHVS and CDR2 FQNEAQ. Trimming removed 1 base at V and 0 bases at J, with 16 bases between. The DNA for the CDR3 is TGTGCCAGCAGCTTAGTAACCTACGAGAGGAACTCCTACGAGCAGTACTTC. It codes for CASSLVTYERNSYEQYF.